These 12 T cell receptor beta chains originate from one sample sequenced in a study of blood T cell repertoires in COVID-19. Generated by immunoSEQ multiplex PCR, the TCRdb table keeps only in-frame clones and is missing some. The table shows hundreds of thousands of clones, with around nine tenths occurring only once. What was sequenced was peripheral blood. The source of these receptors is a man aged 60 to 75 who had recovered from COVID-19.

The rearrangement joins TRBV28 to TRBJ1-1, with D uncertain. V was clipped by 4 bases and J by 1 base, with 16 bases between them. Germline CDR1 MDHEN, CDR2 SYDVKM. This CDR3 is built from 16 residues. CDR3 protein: CASSSPRLPGNTEAFF. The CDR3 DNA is TGTGCCAGCAGTTCACCCCGCCTTCCAGGGAACACTGAAGCTTTCTTT.

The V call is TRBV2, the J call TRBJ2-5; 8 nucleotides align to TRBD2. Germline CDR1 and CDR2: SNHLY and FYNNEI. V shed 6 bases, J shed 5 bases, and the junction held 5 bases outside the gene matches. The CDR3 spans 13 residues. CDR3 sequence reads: CASRAGGWETQYF. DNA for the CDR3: TGTGCCAGCAGGGCGGGAGGTTGGGAGACCCAGTACTTC.

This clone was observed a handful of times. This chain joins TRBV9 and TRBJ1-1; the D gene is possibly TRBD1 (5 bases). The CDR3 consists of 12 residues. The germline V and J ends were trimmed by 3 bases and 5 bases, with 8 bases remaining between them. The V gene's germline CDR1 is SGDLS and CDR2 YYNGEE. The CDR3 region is CASSAGGTEAFF. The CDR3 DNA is TGTGCCAGCAGCGCCGGGGGGACTGAAGCTTTCTTT.

CDR3 sequence reads: CASRPGRGYEQYF. CDR3 in DNA: TGTGCCAGTAGACCGGGCAGGGGATACGAGCAGTACTTC. This sequence joins TRBV19 and TRBJ2-7; tentatively, D is TRBD1 (6 bases). The V end was cut by 6 bases, the J end by 4 bases, with 13 bases between. The CDR3 is 13 amino acids. Germline V CDR1 and CDR2: LNHDA, SQIVND (reference sequence).

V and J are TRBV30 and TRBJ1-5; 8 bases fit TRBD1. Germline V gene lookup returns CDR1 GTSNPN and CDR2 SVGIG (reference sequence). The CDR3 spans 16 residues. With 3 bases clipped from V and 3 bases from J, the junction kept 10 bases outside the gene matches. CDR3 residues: CAWSPRDRLFNQPQHF. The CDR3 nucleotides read TGTGCCTGGAGCCCTCGGGACAGGCTTTTCAATCAGCCCCAGCATTTT.

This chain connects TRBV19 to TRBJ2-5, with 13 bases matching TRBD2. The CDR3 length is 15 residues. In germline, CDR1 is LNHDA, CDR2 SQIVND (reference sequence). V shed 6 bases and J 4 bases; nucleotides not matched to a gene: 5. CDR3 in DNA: TGTGCCAGTAGACTAGCGGGAGGGCCCCTAGAGACCCAGTACTTC. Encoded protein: CASRLAGGPLETQYF.

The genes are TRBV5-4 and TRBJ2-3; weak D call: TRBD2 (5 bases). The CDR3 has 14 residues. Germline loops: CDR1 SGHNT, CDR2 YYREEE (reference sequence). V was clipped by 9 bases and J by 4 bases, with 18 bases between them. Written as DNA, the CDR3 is TGTGCCACCGCCCGGGGATCGTTCGCAGATACGCAGTATTTT. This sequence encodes CATARGSFADTQYF.

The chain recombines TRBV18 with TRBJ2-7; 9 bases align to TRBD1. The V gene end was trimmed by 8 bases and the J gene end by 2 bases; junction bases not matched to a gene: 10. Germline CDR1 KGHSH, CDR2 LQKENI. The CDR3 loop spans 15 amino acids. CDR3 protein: CASASGTGLTYEQYF. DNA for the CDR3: TGTGCCAGCGCTTCCGGGACAGGGCTGACCTACGAGCAGTACTTC.

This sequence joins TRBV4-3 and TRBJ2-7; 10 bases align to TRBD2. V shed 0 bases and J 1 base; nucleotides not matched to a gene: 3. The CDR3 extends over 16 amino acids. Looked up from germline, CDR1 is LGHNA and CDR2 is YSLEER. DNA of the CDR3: TGCGCCAGCAGCCAAGATTATAGCGGGAGGTCCTACGAGCAGTACTTC. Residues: CASSQDYSGRSYEQYF.

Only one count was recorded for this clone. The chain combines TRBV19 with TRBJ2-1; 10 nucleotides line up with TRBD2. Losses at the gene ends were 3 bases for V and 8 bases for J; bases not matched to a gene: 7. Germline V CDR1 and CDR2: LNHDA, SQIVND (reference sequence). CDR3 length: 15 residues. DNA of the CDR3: TGTGCCAGTAGTATTAAGGCTAGCGGGAGCGATGAGCAGTTCTTC. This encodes CASSIKASGSDEQFF.

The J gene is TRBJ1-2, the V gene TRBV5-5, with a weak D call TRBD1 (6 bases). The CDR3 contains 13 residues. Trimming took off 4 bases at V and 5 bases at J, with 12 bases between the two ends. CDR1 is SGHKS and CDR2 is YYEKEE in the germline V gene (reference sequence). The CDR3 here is CASSPTGLYGYTF. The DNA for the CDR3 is TGTGCCAGCAGCCCAACAGGGCTGTATGGCTACACCTTC.

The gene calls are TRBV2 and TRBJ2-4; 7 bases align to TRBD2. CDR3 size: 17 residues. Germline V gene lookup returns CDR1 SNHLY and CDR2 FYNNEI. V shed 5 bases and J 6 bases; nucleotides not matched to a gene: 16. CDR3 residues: CASSQRSPGGLGNIQYF. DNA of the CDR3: TGTGCCAGCAGTCAACGGTCTCCGGGAGGACTTGGAAACATTCAGTACTTC.